This TCR beta chain originates from a study of control samples from healthy donors and cancer patients. As regards this clone: This same CDR3 is encoded by further DNA sequences in the sample.

The germline V gene encodes CDR1 MDHEN and CDR2 SYDVKM. There are 13 residues in the CDR3. V lost 2 bases and J 3 bases, leaving 7 bases between the germline ends. The method was immunoSEQ multiplex PCR; TCRdb's version includes in-frame clones alone and lacks a portion of them. Among 160,000 or so clones listed, just over 95% were seen once. The chain links TRBV28 to TRBJ1-2, with TRBD1 as a possible D gene (6 bases). The receptor comes from a woman in her twenties or thirties in good health. The material sequenced was blood. DNA for the CDR3: TGTGCCAGCAGTTTAGCAGGGGACTATGGCTACACCTTC. Its protein product is CASSLAGDYGYTF.